This TCR beta chain was captured in a study of shared clonotypes between healthy human individuals. Study context: Those who served as donors were a couple of women and a few men between the ages of 18 and 49. CD4 naive and CD4 memory each took three plates per donor, while CD8 naive took two and CD8 memory one.

Clones were sequenced by immunoSEQ multiplex PCR, and TCRdb holds only the in-frame ones, with some missing. The sample shows hundreds of thousands of clones, almost 97% of them seen only once. Input material: naive CD4+ T cells sorted from blood. The subset denotes: CD45RA+ positively selected. This sequence originates from a woman between 25 and 40 years old in good health.

CDR3 sequence reads: CASSLGQISGANVLTF. Written as DNA, the CDR3 is TGCGCCAGCAGCTTGGGACAGATCTCTGGGGCCAACGTCCTGACTTTC. The chain carries TRBV5-1 and TRBJ2-6, with D tentatively TRBD1 (5 bases). V lost 0 bases and J 0 bases, leaving 7 bases between the germline ends. This CDR3 has 16 residues. Per germline, CDR1 SGHRS and CDR2 YFSETQ.